This T cell receptor beta chain stems from a study of shared clonotypes between healthy human individuals. Notes on the study in general: The study found roughly 5% of naive CD4 clonotypes shared across a handful of donors. Deeper or shallower sequencing was expected to change how clonotypes are shared among donors.

This CDR3 contains 14 residues. Trimming took off 0 bases at V and 6 bases at J, with 11 bases between the two ends. Germline V gene data show CDR1 as MNHNY and CDR2 as SVGAGI (reference sequence). Measured with immunoSEQ multiplex PCR; TCRdb has only the in-frame clones, and not every one. The sample shows hundreds of thousands of clones, 95% to 98% of them seen only once. Terminally differentiated effector memory CD45RA+ cells were left out of the naive CD8 fraction, which was CD45RO-negative and positively selected for CCR7. Adult donors, all healthy and HIV-negative, had no recent acute infections or vaccinations. Only Caucasian adults living in Nashville, Tennessee served as donors. On this clone itself: Its antigen remains unidentified.

The chain employs TRBV6-6 and TRBJ1-2; D remains unclear. Sequenced input: naive CD8+ T cells sorted from blood. This sequence originates from a man aged 25-40 years in good health. In nucleotides, the CDR3 is TGTGCCAGCAGTTACTCGAGTTTAGGAGATGGCTACACCTTC. Its protein product is CASSYSSLGDGYTF.